This T cell receptor beta chain was recovered during a study of shared clonotypes between healthy human individuals. At the level of the study: Each donor's CD4 naive and CD4 memory cells filled three plates apiece, CD8 naive two, and CD8 memory one.

Overall study findings and caveats: Rarefaction indicated that sorted-subset sequencing remained incomplete although depth was large. Naive CD4 clonotype sharing across a handful of donors was around 5.5%.

Using immunoSEQ multiplex PCR, the repertoire was profiled, and TCRdb retains in-frame clones only, with some absent. The sample yields roughly 410,000 clones, about 97% seen once. Germline loops: CDR1 DFQATT, CDR2 SNEGSKA (reference sequence). Trimming cost V 5 bases and J 9 bases, with 12 bases left between them. CDR3 length: 11 amino acids. Free of recent acute infections or vaccinations, the donors were healthy HIV-negative adults. Turning to this clone: Antigen: not known.

The chain uses TRBV20-1 and TRBJ2-3; D remains ambiguous. Sample: memory CD8+ T cells sorted from blood. Subset reported: CD45RO+ cells pooled with CCR7-negative TemRA cells. The clonotype originates from a man aged 25-45 years in good health. The CDR3 protein is CSAPAPGTQYF. Here the CDR3 DNA reads TGCAGTGCTCCGGCCCCTGGAACGCAGTATTTT.